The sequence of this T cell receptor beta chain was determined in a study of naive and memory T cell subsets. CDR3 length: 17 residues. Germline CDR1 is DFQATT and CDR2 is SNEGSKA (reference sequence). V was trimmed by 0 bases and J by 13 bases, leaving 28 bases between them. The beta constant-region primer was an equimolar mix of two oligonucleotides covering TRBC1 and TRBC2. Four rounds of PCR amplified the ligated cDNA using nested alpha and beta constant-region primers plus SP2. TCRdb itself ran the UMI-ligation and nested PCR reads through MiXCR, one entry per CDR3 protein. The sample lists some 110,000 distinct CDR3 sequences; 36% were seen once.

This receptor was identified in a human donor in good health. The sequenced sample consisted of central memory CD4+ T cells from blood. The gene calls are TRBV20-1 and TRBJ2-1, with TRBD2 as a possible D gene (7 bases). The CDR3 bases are TGCAGTGCTAGAGACGGGGCACCCCGGGGGGCGAGAAACCATCAGTTCTTC. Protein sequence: CSARDGAPRGARNHQFF.